This TCR beta chain was captured by sequencing in a study of naive and memory T cell subsets. Findings and caveats of the study: The RNA method is potentially sensitive to activation and differentiation changes.

Of note for this clonotype: Its specificity is not known.

This CDR3 has 15 amino acids. V lost 0 bases, J lost 0 bases, and 6 bases lay in between. CDR1 and CDR2 (germline): KGHSH, LQKENI. The library had UMIs added by 3' ligation of an oligonucleotide to TCR cDNA. RNA was extracted from approximately 2.6 ml of whole blood of healthy adults. Unsorted total RNA, about 1 to 1000 ng, was DNase treated before reverse transcription. The SP2 primer and nested alpha and beta constant region primers amplified ligated cDNA in four rounds. Blood and skin TCR RNA was reverse transcribed with alpha and beta constant primers. TCRdb reprocessed the 5' RACE reads with MiXCR, giving one entry per CDR3 protein. This sample has 55,000 to 65,000 distinct CDR3 sequences, with roughly 8.1% found just once.

The sequence came from a female donor in good health. V usage is TRBV18 and J usage is TRBJ1-3; D not certain. The CDR3 nucleotides read TGTGCCAGCTCACCACCCGCCAACTCTGGAAACACCATATATTTT. Its translation: CASSPPANSGNTIYF.